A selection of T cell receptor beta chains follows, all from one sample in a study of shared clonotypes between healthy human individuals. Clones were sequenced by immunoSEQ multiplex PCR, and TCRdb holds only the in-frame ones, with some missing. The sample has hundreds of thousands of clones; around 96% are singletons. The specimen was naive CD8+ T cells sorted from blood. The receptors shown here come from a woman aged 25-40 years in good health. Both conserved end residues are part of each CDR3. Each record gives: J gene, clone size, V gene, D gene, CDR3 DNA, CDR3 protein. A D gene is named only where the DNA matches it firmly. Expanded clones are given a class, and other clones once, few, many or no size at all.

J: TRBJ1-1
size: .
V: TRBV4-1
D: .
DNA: TGCGCCAGCAGCCAGATGGGGGGGGGCACTGAAGCTTTCTTT
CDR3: CASSQMGGGTEAFF

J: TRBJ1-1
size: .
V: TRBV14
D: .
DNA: TGTGCCAGCAGCCAAGATTTAGGGGAGCGGGCAGCTTTCTTT
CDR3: CASSQDLGERAAFF

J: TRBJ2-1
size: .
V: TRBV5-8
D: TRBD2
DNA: TGTGCCAAGTCTAGCGGGAGGGCCCATGAGCAGTTCTTC
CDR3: CAKSSGRAHEQFF

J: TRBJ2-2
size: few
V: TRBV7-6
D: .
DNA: TGTGCCAGCAGCTTACGGAACACCGGGGAGCTGTTTTTT
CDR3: CASSLRNTGELFF

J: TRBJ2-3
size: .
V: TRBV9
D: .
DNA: TGTGCCAGCAGCGTAGAGCTGCGTCCAGATACGCAGTATTTT
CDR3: CASSVELRPDTQYF

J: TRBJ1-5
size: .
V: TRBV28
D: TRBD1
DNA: TGTGCCAGCAGACCTGACAGGGGGCGATTCAATCAGCCCCAGCATTTT
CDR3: CASRPDRGRFNQPQHF

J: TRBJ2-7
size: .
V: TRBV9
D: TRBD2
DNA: TGTGCCAGCAGCCCAGGACTAGCGGGAGAATTAAACGAGCAGTACTTC
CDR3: CASSPGLAGELNEQYF

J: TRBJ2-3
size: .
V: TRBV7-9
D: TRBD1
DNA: TGTGCCAGCAGTACGAGCAGGGGGCCCACAGATACGCAGTATTTT
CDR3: CASSTSRGPTDTQYF

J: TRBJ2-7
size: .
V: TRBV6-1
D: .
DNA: TGTGCCAGCAGTGCATGGAGCGACCAAGCCTACGAGCAGTACTTC
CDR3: CASSAWSDQAYEQYF

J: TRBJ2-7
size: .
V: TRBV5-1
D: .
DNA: TGCGCCAGCAGCTCGACAGGGACTAGTTACGAGCAGTACTTC
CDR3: CASSSTGTSYEQYF

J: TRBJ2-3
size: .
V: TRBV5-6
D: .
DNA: TGTGCCAGCAGCCCGCTAGGAGCCACAGATACGCAGTATTTT
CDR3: CASSPLGATDTQYF

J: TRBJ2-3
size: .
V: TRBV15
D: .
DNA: TGTGCCACCAGAGCCCCAGGGGAGTGGACAGATACGCAGTATTTT
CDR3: CATRAPGEWTDTQYF

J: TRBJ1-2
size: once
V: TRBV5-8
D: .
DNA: TGTGCCAGCAGCTTGGGAGGATCTCGTGGCTACACCTTC
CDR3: CASSLGGSRGYTF

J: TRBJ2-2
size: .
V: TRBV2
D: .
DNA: TGTGCCAGCAGTGAAGAGGGGTCTCTACCCACCGGGGAGCTGTTTTTT
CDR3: CASSEEGSLPTGELFF

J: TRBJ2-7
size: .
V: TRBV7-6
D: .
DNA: TGTGCCAGCAGCTTAGGGAAGGGAACCAACTACGAGCAGTACTTC
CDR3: CASSLGKGTNYEQYF

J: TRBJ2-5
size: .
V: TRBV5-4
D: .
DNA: TGTGCCAGCAGCTTGTTCTTTAGGGAGGAAAAGACCCAGTACTTC
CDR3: CASSLFFREEKTQYF

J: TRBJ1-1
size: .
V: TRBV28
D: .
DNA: .
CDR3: CASSSSQGAFF

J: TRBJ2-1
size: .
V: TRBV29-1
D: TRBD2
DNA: TGCAGCGTTGAAGATAGGGGACTAGCGGGAAGCGAGCAGTTCTTC
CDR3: CSVEDRGLAGSEQFF

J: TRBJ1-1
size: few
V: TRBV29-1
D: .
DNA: TGCAGCGTTGAAGAGGGAGGACACTGGAATATGAACACTGAAGCTTTCTTT
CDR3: CSVEEGGHWNMNTEAFF

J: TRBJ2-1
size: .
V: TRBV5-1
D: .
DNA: TGCGCCAGCAGCGGGGTAGGAGAGCAGTTCTTC
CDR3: CASSGVGEQFF